This entry concerns a single T cell receptor (beta chain). There is no known antigen for this receptor. Base qualities were left out, and no much larger clone turns up one base away. The germline V gene gives CDR1 as MDHEN and CDR2 as SYDVKM. The cysteine opens and the phenylalanine closes a CDR3 of 14 amino acids. Only the CDR3 region is kept as DNA, spanning 42 bases read in frame from base 1. Trimming costs V 8 bases and J 1 base, and their ends lie 12 bases apart. This specimen belongs to a study of T cell responses to AZD1222 COVID-19 vaccine (dated by TCRdb to the early 2020s). In the study overall: AZD1222 recipients with second doses at about 4 weeks or about 12 weeks were pooled, because spike-specific TCR depth and breadth did not differ between schedules. Enrollment into the trials was organized by age into subgroups of 18-55, 56-69 and 70-plus years, and those subgroups contained roughly 150, 30 and 60 TCR-sequenced participants, respectively. TCR sequencing was performed for about 250 trial participants, of whom around 200 were given two doses of AZD1222 and around 25 were given two doses of MenACWY control vaccine.

What the work shows at the level of the full study, not this receptor alone: Because no samples from the day 14 peak response were available, repertoires could be characterized only after the peak T cell response. Participants were mostly white British and included more females than males, and it was suggested by the authors that clonal diversity may have been underestimated. A significant rise in spike-specific TCR breadth and depth was observed after two AZD1222 doses relative to day 0 and relative to MenACWY recipients. Conclusions about previously exposed vaccinees were limited because only six or seven AZD1222 recipients were SARS-CoV-2 seropositive at baseline. The vaccine-associated CD4 TCRs covered the entire spike protein, and the dominant responses fell in regions 160-218 and 743-854. In the small 56-69-year group, the increase in depth fell short of significance, most likely because of low power. Reportedly, close to half of the unique spike-specific TCRs recognized epitopes lying outside the regions that are mutated in the B.1.351 and B.1.1.7 variants.

The CDR3 regions of human TCRbeta chains were subjected to immunosequencing. The authors processed their data as follows. TCRs in the repertoires were compared against a reference library of SARS-CoV-2-specific TCRs that had been generated with the MIRA antigen-specificity platform. Breadth was defined as the fraction of unique TCRs that were SARS-CoV-2-associated, and depth was defined as the fraction of total T cells that were SARS-CoV-2-associated. Each spike-specific TCR was assigned to its reactive spike region and to a CD4 or CD8 class using the MIRA data. Log10-transformed breadth and depth values were compared by one-way ANOVA with Sidak's multiple comparisons tests. Not all clones reach the TCRdb copy of this immuneACCESS table, which keeps in-frame sequences only. Checked studies attribute under half of the gap to unresolved V genes and leave the rest unexplained. V, J and clone size derive from that table, while D and trimming were established from the DNA sequence. Counted in this sample were approximately 85,000 clones; around 86% of them appeared once. The ten largest clonotypes hold 6.3% of the sample.

The time point label, read with the paper, signifies: baseline before first vaccination. Vaccinee samples came from UK trials COV001 and COV002, including a single-blind randomized controlled phase 2/3 trial of AZD1222 (ChAdOx1 nCoV-19) in healthy adults. For TCRbeta chain sequencing, PBMC samples were collected from trial participants at day 0 and at day 28 after the second dose. The sequencing here drew on peripheral blood, taken on day 0 of AZD1222 vaccination. The origin of this receptor is an adult in good health. The sequence joins TRBV28 to TRBJ1-5; TRBD1 might be the D gene, on 5 matching bases. The CDR3 loop reads CASETSGSNQPQHF. The nucleotides read TGTGCCAGCGAAACCTCAGGGAGCAATCAGCCCCAGCATTTT. With all but the CDR3 taken from the reference TRBV28 and TRBJ1-5 genes, the full variable domain is: DVKVTQSSRYLVKRTGEKVFLECVQDMDHENMFWYRQDPGLGLRLIYFSYDVKMKEKGDIPEGYSVSREKKERFSLILESASTNQTSMYLCASETSGSNQPQHFGDGTRLSIL.